This T cell receptor (beta chain) was sequenced for a study of shared clonotypes between healthy human individuals. Study context: The plates for each donor numbered three CD4 naive, three CD4 memory, two CD8 naive and one CD8 memory. Study results and caveats: The four-donor shared clonotypes exceeded non-shared clonotypes in generation probability, with non-shared ones scoring lower. In a handful of donors, around 5% of naive CD4 clonotypes appeared in common.

This CDR3 region has 15 residues. The germline V gene encodes CDR1 MNHEY and CDR2 SVGAGI. V was clipped by 5 bases and J by 7 bases; unmatched bases: 7. Concerning this clone: Its antigen is still unknown.

Some clones are missing from TCRdb's copy, which holds only in-frame ones; the method was immunoSEQ multiplex PCR. The sample lists a few million clones, almost 96% seen once, with less than 0.15% in the top ten. This TCR came from a young man in good health. The sequenced material came from naive CD4+ T cells sorted from blood. Subset meaning: CD45RA+ positively selected. The J gene is TRBJ2-2, the V gene TRBV6-5; the match to TRBD2 covers 10 bases. The CDR3 is CASSTSGKKVGELFF. CDR3 nucleotide sequence: TGTGCCAGCAGTACTAGCGGGAAAAAGGTCGGGGAGCTGTTTTTT.